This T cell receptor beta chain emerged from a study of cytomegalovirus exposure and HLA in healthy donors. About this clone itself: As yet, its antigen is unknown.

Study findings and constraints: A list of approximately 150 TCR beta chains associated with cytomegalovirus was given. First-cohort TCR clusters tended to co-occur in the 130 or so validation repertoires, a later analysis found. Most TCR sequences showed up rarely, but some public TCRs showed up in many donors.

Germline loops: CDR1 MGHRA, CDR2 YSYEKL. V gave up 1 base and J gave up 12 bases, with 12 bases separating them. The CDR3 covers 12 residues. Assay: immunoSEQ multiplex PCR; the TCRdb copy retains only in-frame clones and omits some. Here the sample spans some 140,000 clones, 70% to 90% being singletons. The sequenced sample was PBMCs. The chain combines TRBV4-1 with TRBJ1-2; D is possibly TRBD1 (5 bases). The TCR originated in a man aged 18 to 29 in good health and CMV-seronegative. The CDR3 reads CASSQGGAGHTF. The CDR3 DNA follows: TGCGCCAGCAGCCAAGGGGGCGCAGGGCACACCTTC.